One sample yielded the 26 T cell receptor beta chains listed below, sequenced in a study of OX40 agonist ivuxolimab in advanced cancers. The method was immunoSEQ multiplex PCR; TCRdb's version includes in-frame clones alone and lacks a portion of them. The sample lists 60,000 to 85,000 clones, roughly 80% seen once, with approximately 6.7% in the top ten. This specimen consisted of CD4+ or CD8+ T cells sorted from blood, obtained in a trial of the OX40 agonist ivuxolimab. The receptors were gathered from an adult with an advanced solid tumor such as melanoma, head and neck, liver or kidney cancer.

This sequence joins TRBV4-2 and TRBJ2-6; D assignment may be TRBD1 or TRBD2 (5 bases each). The CDR3 is made up of 17 amino acids. CDR1 is LGHNA and CDR2 is YNFKEQ in the germline V gene. V was shortened by 0 bases and J by 0 bases, with 9 bases between the two germline ends. Here the CDR3 DNA reads TGTGCCAGCAGCCAAGATCCGGGGACCTCTGGGGCCAACGTCCTGACTTTC. Encoded protein: CASSQDPGTSGANVLTF.

V usage is TRBV5-1 and J usage is TRBJ2-1; no clear D. V gave up 0 bases and J gave up 2 bases, with 15 bases separating them. This CDR3 has 17 residues. Per germline, CDR1 SGHRS and CDR2 YFSETQ. The CDR3 is CASSLASGQLTYNEQFF. As DNA, the CDR3 is TGCGCCAGCAGCTTGGCGTCTGGGCAGTTGACCTACAATGAGCAGTTCTTC.

V usage is TRBV11-2 and J usage is TRBJ2-1; D gene ambiguous. Trimming left V 3 bases short and J 8 bases short, with 11 bases between. CDR1 is SGHAT, CDR2 FQNNGV, per germline. The CDR3 has 13 amino acids. This CDR3 reads CASSFNSLDEQFF. Here the CDR3 DNA reads TGTGCCAGCAGCTTTAACAGCCTCGATGAGCAGTTCTTC.

The rearrangement uses TRBV7-2 and TRBJ2-5; 10 nucleotides line up with TRBD2. Germline V lookup: CDR1 SGHTA, CDR2 FQGNSA. The CDR3 extends over 15 amino acids. After removal of 4 bases from V and 4 bases from J, the junction contained 6 bases not matched to a gene. CDR3 DNA sequence: TGTGCCAGCAGCTATAGCGGGGGGAGGGGAGAGACCCAGTACTTC. It encodes CASSYSGGRGETQYF.

V gene TRBV7-2 combines with J gene TRBJ1-6; 7 bases are shared with TRBD1. Germline CDR1 SGHTA, CDR2 FQGNSA. After removal of 4 bases from V and 3 bases from J, the junction contained 6 bases not matched to a gene. The CDR3 is 16 amino acids. CDR3 sequence reads: CASSSNRGGYNSPLHF. The CDR3 nucleotides read TGTGCCAGCAGCTCCAACAGGGGTGGCTATAATTCACCCCTCCACTTT. The entire variable domain, with the rest obtained from reference TRBV7-2 and TRBJ1-6, is as follows: GAGVSQSPSNKVTEKGKDVELRCDPISGHTALYWYRQSLGQGLEFLIYFQGNSAPDKSGLPSDRFSAERTGGSVSTLTIQRTQQEDSAVYLCASSSNRGGYNSPLHFGNGTRLTVT.

The chain couples TRBV5-6 to TRBJ2-5; D gene unclear. The CDR3 length is 13 residues. The V end lost 0 bases, the J end lost 4 bases, and 7 bases lay between the germline ends. Germline CDR1 SGHDT, CDR2 YYEEEE. The CDR3 reads CASSLVITETQYF. CDR3 DNA sequence: TGTGCCAGCAGCTTGGTTATTACAGAGACCCAGTACTTC.

This clone was seen more than once but under ten times. The rearrangement uses TRBV5-1 and TRBJ1-1; tentatively, D is TRBD1 (5 bases). The CDR3 has 13 amino acids. Trimming took 4 bases from V and 6 from J, leaving 13 bases between them. The germline CDR1 and CDR2 sequences are SGHRS and YFSETQ. The CDR3 reads CASSGAGGAEAFF. DNA of the CDR3: TGCGCCAGCAGCGGCGCCGGGGGGGCTGAAGCTTTCTTT.

The gene calls are TRBV7-9 and TRBJ2-1; TRBD2 aligns across 7 bases. The CDR3 has 15 amino acids. V trimming: 5 bases; J trimming: 1 base; junction bases outside the gene matches: 5. CDR1 SEHNR and CDR2 FQNEAQ come from the germline V gene (reference sequence). CDR3 sequence (DNA): TGTGCCAGCAGCCCCAGCGGGATTTCCTACAATGAGCAGTTCTTC. Its protein product is CASSPSGISYNEQFF.

The chain recombines TRBV7-8 with TRBJ1-4; D call uncertain. From germline, CDR1 is SGHVS and CDR2 FQNEAQ. Trimming removed 2 bases at V and 7 bases at J, with 17 bases between. The CDR3 runs to 16 residues. CDR3 sequence: CASSLSRAAPGEKLFF. The DNA for the CDR3 is TGTGCCAGCAGCTTAAGTAGGGCAGCCCCAGGTGAAAAACTGTTTTTT.

The chain has TRBV6-5 and TRBJ1-1; D is perhaps TRBD1 (6 bases). Germline CDR1 and CDR2: MNHEY and SVGAGI. V gave up 5 bases and J gave up 3 bases, with 10 bases separating them. This CDR3 is 13 amino acids long. In nucleotides, the CDR3 is TGTGCCAGCAGTCCTCCAGGGGACACTGAAGCTTTCTTT. This gives the protein CASSPPGDTEAFF.

The V gene is TRBV4-1, the J gene TRBJ2-4; 7 nucleotides match TRBD2. The V and J ends lost 6 bases and 0 bases, in that order; junction bases with no gene match: 8. Germline V gives CDR1 MGHRA, CDR2 YSYEKL. There are 16 residues in the CDR3. The chain's CDR3 is CASSLTTGGAKNIQYF. The DNA for the CDR3 is TGCGCCAGCAGTCTTACGACGGGGGGAGCCAAAAACATTCAGTACTTC.

The gene calls are TRBV6-1 and TRBJ1-2; D ambiguous. Between the trimmed V and J ends, which lost 4 bases and 4 bases, there was a span of 7 bases. Germline lookup yields CDR1 MNHNS and CDR2 SASEGT. This CDR3 spans 12 amino acids. This CDR3 reads CASSVSFYGYTF. The CDR3 DNA reads as TGTGCCAGCAGTGTCTCCTTCTATGGCTACACCTTC.

This clone occurred a few times. The chain combines TRBV5-1 with TRBJ1-2; the match to TRBD1 covers 7 bases. CDR3 length equals 15 residues. V dropped 3 bases and J dropped 5; count of bases not matched to a gene: 10. Germline CDR1 SGHRS, CDR2 YFSETQ. CDR3 sequence (DNA): TGCGCCAGCAGCTCAACACCGGGACAGAGGTATGGCTACACCTTC. Translation gives CASSSTPGQRYGYTF.

The chain is built from TRBV7-3 and TRBJ1-1; tentative D call: TRBD1 (5 bases). Germline CDR1 and CDR2: SGHTA and FQGTGA. Deletions cut 3 bases from V and 4 bases from J, with 15 bases between. CDR3 size: 15 residues. The CDR3 sequence: CASSFLSGTGTEAFF. The DNA for the CDR3 is TGTGCCAGCAGCTTCCTGTCAGGGACGGGCACTGAAGCTTTCTTT. Full variable domain (remainder filled in from reference TRBV7-3 and TRBJ1-1): GAGVSQTPSNKVTEKGKYVELRCDPISGHTALYWYRQSLGQGPEFLIYFQGTGAADDSGLPNDRFFAVRPEGSVSTLKIQRTERGDSAVYLCASSFLSGTGTEAFFGQGTRLTVV.

This clone was counted once. CDR3 bases: TGTGCCAGTAGTCCGCACATGAGCTCTGGAAACACCATATATTTT. This translates into CASSPHMSSGNTIYF. The chain uses TRBV19 and TRBJ1-3; D not certain. The germline CDR1 and CDR2 sequences are LNHDA and SQIVND (reference sequence). The CDR3 spans 15 residues. With 5 bases removed from V and 0 bases from J, the gap between germline ends came to 11 bases.

The V call is TRBV30, the J call TRBJ1-3, with D perhaps TRBD1 (5 bases). The ends were cut back, 1 base at V and 0 bases at J, with 7 bases in the middle. The germline V gene encodes CDR1 GTSNPN and CDR2 SVGIG (reference sequence). This CDR3 has 14 residues. CDR3 DNA: TGTGCCTGGAGTGGCAGGGTCTCTGGAAACACCATATATTTT. Residues: CAWSGRVSGNTIYF.

Comments on this clone: Other DNA sequences in this sample translate to the same CDR3. The rearrangement uses TRBV5-1 and TRBJ2-1; D assignment may be TRBD1 or TRBD2 (5 bases each). Germline CDR1 and CDR2: SGHRS and YFSETQ. V lost 0 bases, J lost 0 bases, and 7 bases lay in between. This CDR3 has 15 residues. The CDR3 coding sequence is TGCGCCAGCAGCTTGGGGGGGAGCTCCTACAATGAGCAGTTCTTC. This sequence encodes CASSLGGSSYNEQFF.

The rearrangement links TRBV5-4 to TRBJ2-3; D perhaps matches TRBD1 (6 bases). Germline CDR1 is SGHNT and CDR2 is YYREEE (reference sequence). This CDR3 region has 16 residues. Trimming cost V 3 bases and J 3 bases, with 17 bases left between them. The CDR3 coding sequence is TGTGCCAGCAGCTCCAGCACAGGGTATAGTACAGATACGCAGTATTTT. It encodes CASSSSTGYSTDTQYF.

The rearrangement links TRBV30 to TRBJ2-5; D gene unclear. Deletions cut 2 bases from V and 1 base from J, with 11 bases between. This CDR3 contains 14 residues. Per germline, CDR1 GTSNPN and CDR2 SVGIG (reference sequence). The CDR3 spells CAWSPLGSQETQYF. The CDR3 DNA sequence: TGTGCCTGGAGTCCTTTGGGGTCCCAAGAGACCCAGTACTTC.

The genes are TRBV30 and TRBJ1-2; TRBD1 is a possible D gene (5 bases). Trimming stripped 0 bases from V and 7 bases from J, with 15 bases between. The CDR3 is made up of 14 amino acids. The germline CDR1 and CDR2 sequences are GTSNPN and SVGIG (reference sequence). The CDR3 nucleotides read TGTGCCTGGAGTGTACGACGGCAGGGCCTTGGCTACACCTTC. It specifies CAWSVRRQGLGYTF.

The genes are TRBV5-1 and TRBJ2-7; tentatively, D is TRBD2 (6 bases). CDR1 SGHRS and CDR2 YFSETQ come from the germline V gene. This CDR3 has 14 amino acids. With 3 bases removed from V and 6 bases from J, the gap between germline ends came to 16 bases. The CDR3 loop is CASSSGLTLSEQYF. Here the CDR3 DNA reads TGCGCCAGCAGCTCGGGACTGACCTTAAGCGAGCAGTACTTC.

The DNA for the CDR3 is TGTGCCAGTAGCGGGGGGGGACTTCAACCCCAGACCCAGTACTTC. Protein sequence: CASSGGGLQPQTQYF. The chain recombines TRBV19 with TRBJ2-5; 8 bases match TRBD2. V was pared by 6 bases and J by 6 bases, with 12 bases of the junction left unmatched. Germline V gene sequence: CDR1 LNHDA, CDR2 SQIVND (reference sequence). This CDR3 region has 15 residues.

The chain uses TRBV21-1 and TRBJ2-7. TRBV21-1 is tagged as a pseudogene. CDR3 size: 14 residues. The DNA of the CDR3 is TGTGCCAGCACCTGGGGGGCCAGCGGGTGCGAGCAGTACTTC. It yields the protein CASTWGASGCEQYF.

This chain connects TRBV30 to TRBJ2-3, with D unresolved. The germline gives CDR1 GTSNPN, CDR2 SVGIG (reference sequence). CDR3 length: 12 residues. V lost 4 bases and J 1 base, leaving 6 bases between the germline ends. CDR3 region: CAWTLGTDTQYF. The CDR3 DNA reads as TGTGCCTGGACCCTGGGCACAGATACGCAGTATTTT.

This clone showed up just once. The rearrangement joins TRBV5-1 to TRBJ1-3; D remains unclear. This CDR3 comprises 16 residues. Trimming removed 7 bases from V and 2 bases from J, with 19 bases in between. Germline V CDR1 and CDR2: SGHRS, YFSETQ. The CDR3 reads CASHSGQKGTGNTIYF. The DNA for the CDR3 is TGCGCCAGCCACTCCGGGCAAAAGGGAACTGGAAACACCATATATTTT.

This clone was picked up many times. The rearrangement joins TRBV6-1 to TRBJ2-7, with 10 bases aligning to TRBD1. The V segment lost 6 bases and the J segment 5 bases; nucleotides outside the gene matches: 10. Germline loops: CDR1 MNHNS, CDR2 SASEGT. This CDR3 is 15 amino acids long. The CDR3 is CASRMSTGGGNEQYF. CDR3 coding DNA: TGTGCCAGCAGAATGTCGACAGGGGGCGGAAACGAGCAGTACTTC.